This passage covers 9 T cell receptor beta chains from one sample sequenced in a study of regulatory T cells in long-lasting Graves disease. Time point denoted: newly diagnosed GD, antithyroid drugs for less than 3 months. PBMC RNA served as the TCR library source. For TCR beta, libraries came from iRepertoire HTBI primers and Arm-PCR of CDR3 regions. TCRdb processed the multiplex PCR reads anew with MiXCR; each CDR3 protein has one entry. The sample includes over 500,000 distinct CDR3 sequences, 15% to 20% of them seen just once. These data were also filed under a second study, of T cells in Graves' hyperthyroidism and ophthalmopathy.

Sequencing was performed on peripheral blood mononuclear cells (PBMCs), taken at new diagnosis, from a patient treated with antithyroid drugs. The origin of the receptors is a man between 18 and 29 years old with Graves disease.

The genes are TRBV19 and TRBJ2-7, with D unresolved. Germline CDR1 is LNHDA and CDR2 is SQIVND (reference sequence). Trimming cost V 7 bases and J 2 bases, with 15 bases left between them. The CDR3 has 14 amino acids. CDR3 nucleotides: TGTGCCAGTACCCCCCACAAGGCAGCCTACGAGCAGTACTTC. Protein product: CASTPHKAAYEQYF.

The table lists this clonotype with many counts. V gene TRBV30 combines with J gene TRBJ1-5; D gene ambiguous. The CDR3 spans 13 residues. Trimming took off 2 bases at V and 5 bases at J, with 10 bases between the two ends. Germline V gene lookup returns CDR1 GTSNPN and CDR2 SVGIG (reference sequence). The CDR3 protein is CAWSRESHQPQHF. In DNA, the CDR3 is TGTGCCTGGAGTAGGGAATCCCATCAGCCCCAGCATTTT.

The chain employs TRBV20-1 and TRBJ2-1; D uncertain. The CDR3 length is 16 residues. Trimming took 0 bases from V and 0 from J, leaving 12 bases between them. The germline V gene encodes CDR1 DFQATT and CDR2 SNEGSKA (reference sequence). DNA of the CDR3: TGCAGTGCTAGAGATCTCCAGGAGTACTCCTACAATGAGCAGTTCTTC. Amino acids: CSARDLQEYSYNEQFF.

This clonotype was counted many times. The J gene is TRBJ2-3, the V gene TRBV20-1; maybe TRBD2 (6 bases). The V gene's germline CDR1 is DFQATT and CDR2 SNEGSKA (reference sequence). CDR3 length: 12 residues. Trimming left V 5 bases short and J 5 bases short, with 11 bases between. Here the CDR3 DNA reads TGCAGTGCTTTGGAGGGACGAGATACGCAGTATTTT. Translated: CSALEGRDTQYF.

V usage is TRBV20-1 and J usage is TRBJ2-1; 13 nucleotides align to TRBD2. The junction had 14 bases not matched to a gene; V was cut back by 6 bases and J by 15 bases. Germline CDR1 reads DFQATT; CDR2 reads SNEGSKA (reference sequence). The length of the CDR3 is 14 residues. The CDR3 DNA is TGCAGTGCCTCGGGGACTAGCGGGACCTTTAAGAGGTTCTTC. Protein: CSASGTSGTFKRFF.

This clonotype has more than one count but fewer than ten. The chain carries TRBV28 and TRBJ2-3; 9 bases align to TRBD2. The CDR3 has 14 amino acids. The V gene end was trimmed by 10 bases and the J gene end by 4 bases; junction bases not matched to a gene: 9. In germline, CDR1 is MDHEN, CDR2 SYDVKM. The CDR3: CATEREEVADTQYF. CDR3 DNA: TGTGCCACTGAGCGGGAGGAGGTCGCAGATACGCAGTATTTT.

This clonotype was seen only a few times. V is TRBV6-1 and J is TRBJ1-2; TRBD1 matches 9 bases. V shed 6 bases, J shed 5 bases, and the junction held 7 bases outside the gene matches. The CDR3 totals 14 residues. In germline, CDR1 is MNHNS, CDR2 SASEGT. The CDR3 nucleotides are TGTGCCAGCAGCCACCAGGGACAGGGATATGGCTACACCTTC. Translation: CASSHQGQGYGYTF.

This clonotype has at least ten counts. V gene TRBV10-1 combines with J gene TRBJ2-1; no definite D call. With 3 bases removed from V and 8 bases from J, the gap between germline ends came to 17 bases. Germline lookup yields CDR1 WNHNN and CDR2 SYGVQD (reference sequence). The CDR3 loop spans 15 amino acids. CDR3: CASSESGGSPDEQFF. For the CDR3, the DNA is TGCGCCAGCAGTGAATCGGGCGGATCTCCCGATGAGCAGTTCTTC.

Comment on this clonotype: This may be a read error, as it is one base from a much larger clone. V and J are TRBV12-3 or TRBV12-4 and TRBJ2-7, with 7 bases lining up with TRBD1. Losses at the gene ends were 5 bases for V and 3 bases for J; bases not matched to a gene: 10. The CDR3 is 15 amino acids. The CDR3 bases are TGTGCCAGCAGTCCCTCCACCGGGACAGTCTACGAGCAGTACTTC. The encoded protein is CASSPSTGTVYEQYF.